Each of the 20 T cell receptor beta chains below was sequenced from the same sample in a study of blood T cell repertoires in COVID-19. This table comes from immunoSEQ multiplex PCR, and its TCRdb copy is limited to in-frame clones, with some not included. The sample holds some 250,000 clones, about 89% seen once. Sequencing was carried out using PBMCs or T cells enriched from blood (not recorded which). Every receptor here comes from a human donor in a cohort exposed to, infected with or recovered from COVID-19 (not recorded which). The donor label of this sample is uncertain.

V is TRBV11-2 and J is TRBJ2-2, with TRBD1 matching over 7 bases. The CDR3 spans 16 residues. Per germline, CDR1 SGHAT and CDR2 FQNNGV. After removal of 1 base from V and 6 bases from J, the junction contained 8 bases not matched to a gene. Here the CDR3 DNA reads TGTGCCAGCAGCTTAGTCCCAGGGGGATTCGCCGGGGAGCTGTTTTTT. Translating gives CASSLVPGGFAGELFF.

The chain is built from TRBV11-1 and TRBJ2-5; 10 bases line up with TRBD1. CDR1 and CDR2 (germline): SGHAT, FQDESV (reference sequence). This CDR3 spans 15 amino acids. The V gene end was trimmed by 5 bases and the J gene end by 5 bases; junction bases not matched to a gene: 8. This chain's CDR3 is CASSPDRGQGETQYF. In nucleotides, the CDR3 is TGTGCCAGCAGCCCAGACAGGGGGCAGGGGGAGACCCAGTACTTC.

The chain links TRBV9 to TRBJ1-6; perhaps TRBD1 as D (5 bases). The V gene lost 2 bases and the J gene lost 5 bases, with 11 bases spanning the gap. Germline CDR1 and CDR2: SGDLS and YYNGEE. The CDR3 consists of 15 residues. CDR3 in amino acids: CASSVQGHHNSPLHF. The CDR3 nucleotides are TGTGCCAGCAGCGTCCAGGGCCACCATAATTCACCCCTCCACTTT.

This chain uses TRBV5-8 with TRBJ2-5; 9 nucleotides line up with TRBD2. The V gene's germline CDR1 is SGHTS and CDR2 YDEGEE. Unmatched junction bases numbered 7, after V lost 0 bases and J lost 1 base. The CDR3 is 17 amino acids. This CDR3 reads CASSLAVRGGAQETQYF. DNA for the CDR3: TGTGCCAGCAGCTTGGCCGTGCGCGGGGGGGCCCAAGAGACCCAGTACTTC.

The chain links TRBV21-1 to TRBJ1-2. TRBV21-1 is recorded as a pseudogene. The CDR3 contains 13 residues. The CDR3 DNA sequence: TGTGCCAGCAGCATTGTTCGGGGGTATGGCTACACCTTC. Translation: CASSIVRGYGYTF.

This chain joins TRBV2 and TRBJ2-7; D not certain. In germline, CDR1 is SNHLY, CDR2 FYNNEI. V lost 4 bases to trimming and J lost 2 bases, with 9 bases between them. The CDR3 has 13 amino acids. CDR3 amino acids: CASSVSRTYEQYF. CDR3 in DNA: TGTGCCAGCAGTGTCAGCAGGACCTACGAGCAGTACTTC. The full variable domain, its missing parts supplied by reference TRBV2 and TRBJ2-7, is EPEVTQTPSHQVTQMGQEVILRCVPISNHLYFYWYRQILGQKVEFLVSFYNNEISEKSEIFDDQFSVERPDGSNFTLKIRSTKLEDSAMYFCASSVSRTYEQYFGPGTRLTVT.

The chain couples TRBV10-3 to TRBJ1-1; D is perhaps TRBD1 (5 bases). V was cut by 7 bases and J by 1 base, with 13 bases left in between. Germline V gene data show CDR1 as ENHRY and CDR2 as SYGVKD. CDR3 length equals 14 residues. The CDR3 loop is CAIKGLTGNTEAFF. DNA for the CDR3: TGTGCCATCAAGGGACTTACGGGGAACACTGAAGCTTTCTTT.

The chain is built from TRBV11-2 and TRBJ1-2, with unresolved D. The CDR3 extends over 13 amino acids. The germline gives CDR1 SGHAT, CDR2 FQNNGV. V shed 0 bases and J shed 4 bases, with 6 bases lying between them. DNA for the CDR3: TGTGCCAGCAGCTTAGATAGTCGCTATGGCTACACCTTC. Translation: CASSLDSRYGYTF.

The chain uses TRBV9 and TRBJ1-6, with 8 bases lining up with TRBD1. This CDR3 spans 15 amino acids. The V gene's germline CDR1 is SGDLS and CDR2 YYNGEE. V lost 3 bases, J lost 13 bases, and 12 bases stayed unmatched. In DNA form, the CDR3 reads TGTGCCAGCAGCGCGGGACAGGCGGGCGCTGGGCCCCTCCACTTT. Translation gives CASSAGQAGAGPLHF.

The chain links TRBV5-1 to TRBJ1-2; 7 positions match TRBD1. The CDR3 totals 15 residues. The ends lost 4 bases at V and 8 bases at J; junction bases unmatched: 14. The germline gives CDR1 SGHRS, CDR2 YFSETQ. CDR3 residues: CASSPNTGAQFGYTF. The CDR3 DNA follows: TGCGCCAGCAGCCCAAATACAGGGGCCCAGTTCGGCTACACCTTC.

V gene TRBV7-9 combines with J gene TRBJ1-3; the match to TRBD1 covers 7 bases. The CDR3 covers 15 residues. CDR1 is SEHNR, CDR2 FQNEAQ, per germline (reference sequence). Trimming cost V 5 bases and J 1 base; bases outside gene matches: 5. DNA of the CDR3: TGTGCCAGCAGCCCAACGGGACAGTCTGGAAACACCATATATTTT. It is translated as CASSPTGQSGNTIYF.

The chain joins TRBV30 to TRBJ1-5; D call uncertain. The V gene lost 8 bases and the J gene lost 6 bases, with 17 bases spanning the gap. The CDR3 is made up of 13 amino acids. The germline V gene has CDR1 GTSNPN and CDR2 SVGIG (reference sequence). The CDR3 here is CATSPGNGQPQHF. The DNA for the CDR3 is TGTGCCACCAGTCCGGGGAACGGTCAGCCCCAGCATTTT. The entire variable domain, with the rest obtained from reference TRBV30 and TRBJ1-5, is as follows: SQTIHQWPATLVQPVGSPLSLECTVEGTSNPNLYWYRQAAGRGLQLLFYSVGIGQISSEVPQNLSASRPQDRQFILSSKKLLLSDSGFYLCATSPGNGQPQHFGDGTRLSIL.

The chain has TRBV4-1 and TRBJ1-1, with TRBD1 matching over 9 bases. The V segment lost 3 bases and the J segment 4 bases; nucleotides outside the gene matches: 9. Germline V CDR1 and CDR2: MGHRA, YSYEKL. The CDR3 length is 16 residues. The CDR3 DNA reads TGCGCCAGCAGCCAGGGTTTACAGGGGGCTGGCACTGAAGCTTTCTTT. Translated: CASSQGLQGAGTEAFF.

The gene calls are TRBV6-5 and TRBJ2-7; D is unresolved. This CDR3 has 13 residues. The ends were cut back, 6 bases at V and 6 bases at J, with 15 bases in the middle. The V gene's germline CDR1 is MNHEY and CDR2 SVGAGI. CDR3 loop: CASSSLTTPEQYF. The CDR3 nucleotides read TGTGCCAGCAGCTCCCTCACGACTCCCGAGCAGTACTTC.

V is TRBV4-1 and J is TRBJ1-2; 9 nucleotides align to TRBD1. The CDR3 contains 15 residues. Germline assignment: CDR1 MGHRA and CDR2 YSYEKL. J gave up 0 bases and V 4 bases, and 3 bases lay outside the gene matches. CDR3 loop: CASSPRQGANYGYTF. For the CDR3, the DNA is TGCGCCAGCAGCCCGCGACAGGGGGCTAACTATGGCTACACCTTC.

J is TRBJ2-1 and V is TRBV9; TRBD2 agrees at 10 bases. Unmatched junction bases numbered 5, after V lost 0 bases and J lost 5 bases. Per germline, CDR1 SGDLS and CDR2 YYNGEE. The CDR3 covers 16 residues. For the CDR3, the DNA is TGTGCCAGCAGCGTAGCGAGCGGGGGGGAGAACAATGAGCAGTTCTTC. This gives the protein CASSVASGGENNEQFF.

V gene TRBV5-1 combines with J gene TRBJ1-5; TRBD1 matches at 10 bases. This CDR3 contains 17 residues. With V trimmed by 4 bases and J by 0 bases, 7 bases remained unmatched. Germline V gene sequence: CDR1 SGHRS, CDR2 YFSETQ. This chain's CDR3 is CASSPGQGFDSNQPQHF. Here the CDR3 DNA reads TGCGCCAGCAGCCCGGGACAGGGGTTTGATAGCAATCAGCCCCAGCATTTT.

This sequence joins TRBV27 and TRBJ2-1, with D unclear. In germline, CDR1 is MNHEY, CDR2 SMNVEV (reference sequence). Trimming took 2 bases from V and 8 from J, leaving 13 bases between them. CDR3 length equals 14 residues. CDR3 loop: CASSLRPLADEQFF. DNA of the CDR3: TGTGCCAGCAGTTTACGGCCGCTCGCGGATGAGCAGTTCTTC.

This clone was found once. The chain has TRBV11-2 and TRBJ2-7; a possible D gene is TRBD2 (5 bases). V shed 3 bases and J shed 3 bases, with 15 bases lying between them. Germline V gene lookup returns CDR1 SGHAT and CDR2 FQNNGV. This CDR3 contains 15 residues. The chain's CDR3 is CASSFSAGGDYEQYF. The DNA for the CDR3 is TGTGCCAGCAGCTTCTCTGCGGGTGGCGACTACGAGCAGTACTTC.

The chain carries TRBV29-1 and TRBJ2-3; maybe TRBD2 (6 bases). Trimming left V 1 base short and J 2 bases short, with 7 bases between. CDR3 length equals 13 residues. In germline, CDR1 is SQVTM, CDR2 ANQGSEA. As DNA, the CDR3 is TGCAGCGTTGAAGGCGGGGACACAGATACGCAGTATTTT. Its translation: CSVEGGDTDTQYF.